These 30 T cell receptor beta chains originate from one sample sequenced in a study of beta chain features in type 1 diabetes. What was sequenced were expressed TCRB transcripts, since all of the isolated RNA had been reverse transcribed. The assay was immunoSEQ multiplex PCR, and TCRdb's table has in-frame clones only and misses some. The sample lists 600,000 to 650,000 clones; roughly a sixth were seen once. The sample taken for sequencing was naive CD4+ T cells from blood. The receptor set was obtained from a man younger than 35 in good health.

For the CDR3, the DNA is TGTGCCAGCAGCCCCCATAGAGAGCAGTACTTC. It yields the protein CASSPHREQYF. J is TRBJ2-7 and V is TRBV7-3; D uncertain. The V end lost 5 bases, the J end lost 7 bases, and 9 bases lay between the germline ends. The germline V gene has CDR1 SGHTA and CDR2 FQGTGA. The CDR3 is 11 residues long.

This clone was recorded a few times. The chain uses TRBV10-2 and TRBJ1-4; a possible D gene is TRBD1 (5 bases). Germline CDR1 WSHSY, CDR2 SAAADI. The ends were cut back, 8 bases at V and 7 bases at J, with 5 bases in the middle. The CDR3 is 10 amino acids. The CDR3 spells CASGAEKLFF. The DNA for the CDR3 is TGCGCCAGCGGGGCTGAAAAACTGTTTTTT.

The sample holds a few counts of this clone. The CDR3 DNA follows: TGTGCCAGCAGCACCTACAGGGGGCTCGCCAAAAACATTCAGTACTTC. Its translation is CASSTYRGLAKNIQYF. The chain combines TRBV11-2 with TRBJ2-4; 9 bases map to TRBD1. The CDR3 sequence is 16 residues long. Germline CDR1 and CDR2: SGHAT and FQNNGV. V lost 5 bases to trimming and J lost 1 base; unmatched junction nucleotides: 6.

The chain uses TRBV7-2 and TRBJ2-3; TRBD2 agrees at 7 bases. CDR1 and CDR2 from the germline V gene are SGHTA and FQGNSA. J was trimmed by 5 bases and V by 5 bases; bases with no gene match: 10. The CDR3 covers 15 residues. The CDR3 DNA sequence: TGTGCCAGCAGCCACGGGGGGAGGCAGGGAGATACGCAGTATTTT. Its translation is CASSHGGRQGDTQYF.

This chain uses TRBV7-2 with TRBJ1-5, with no clear D. Trimming pared 1 base from V and 6 bases from J, leaving 7 bases between. The CDR3 covers 13 residues. Germline V lookup: CDR1 SGHTA, CDR2 FQGNSA. CDR3 nucleotides: TGTGCCAGCAGCTTAGAAAAGGCTCAGCCCCAGCATTTT. The encoded protein is CASSLEKAQPQHF.

This clone has a handful of counts. This chain links TRBV7-2 with TRBJ2-2, with 10 bases aligning to TRBD1. The length of the CDR3 is 13 residues. The V gene end was trimmed by 8 bases and the J gene end by 5 bases; junction bases not matched to a gene: 2. Germline CDR1 and CDR2: SGHTA and FQGNSA. The CDR3 region has the DNA TGTGCCAGCCGGACAGGGGGGACCGGGGAGCTGTTTTTT. The encoded protein is CASRTGGTGELFF.

This clone was observed a handful of times. This chain links TRBV29-1 with TRBJ2-7; tentatively, D is TRBD1 or TRBD2 (6 bases each). The ends were cut back, 4 bases at V and 11 bases at J, with 18 bases in the middle. From germline, CDR1 is SQVTM and CDR2 ANQGSEA. This CDR3 is 12 amino acids long. The CDR3 bases are TGCAGCGTTGCGGGGGCCGGGACACCGGAGTACTTC. Protein sequence: CSVAGAGTPEYF.

V gene TRBV18 combines with J gene TRBJ2-7; D ambiguous. Trimming pared 0 bases from V and 7 bases from J, leaving 13 bases between. The CDR3 is made up of 14 amino acids. Germline assignment: CDR1 KGHSH and CDR2 LQKENI. CDR3 in DNA: TGTGCCAGCTCACCACCGGTTTTCCCATTAGAGCAGTACTTC. Its translation is CASSPPVFPLEQYF.

The rearrangement joins TRBV18 to TRBJ1-2, with TRBD1 matching over 7 bases. J was trimmed by 8 bases and V by 6 bases; bases with no gene match: 6. Germline V CDR1 and CDR2: KGHSH, LQKENI. The CDR3 has 12 amino acids. The CDR3 DNA follows: TGTGCCAGCTCCAAGACAGGGCCCGGCTACACCTTC. It encodes CASSKTGPGYTF.

The chain has TRBV14 and TRBJ2-7; 9 bases are shared with TRBD1. J was trimmed by 1 base and V by 0 bases; bases with no gene match: 4. The CDR3 is 16 amino acids. Per germline, CDR1 SGHDN and CDR2 FVKESK. For the CDR3, the DNA is TGTGCCAGCAGCCAAGATGGGACAGGGCGTTCCTACGAGCAGTACTTC. Translated, it gives CASSQDGTGRSYEQYF.

The chain has TRBV15 and TRBJ2-3; no clear D. Between the trimmed V and J ends, which lost 5 bases and 1 base, there was a span of 19 bases. Per the germline V gene, CDR1 is LNHNV and CDR2 is YYDKDF (reference sequence). This CDR3 region has 17 residues. Here the CDR3 reads CATSGTSRVIGTDTQYF. CDR3 in DNA: TGTGCCACCAGCGGAACCTCCCGGGTTATAGGCACAGATACGCAGTATTTT.

The chain links TRBV7-2 to TRBJ2-2, with D possibly matching TRBD1 (6 bases). CDR1 is SGHTA, CDR2 FQGNSA, per germline. Trimming stripped 1 base from V and 2 bases from J, with 11 bases between. The CDR3 extends over 16 amino acids. CDR3 nucleotides: TGTGCCAGCAGCTTAGTTGGGGGACATAACACCGGGGAGCTGTTTTTT. Residues: CASSLVGGHNTGELFF.

V gene TRBV9 combines with J gene TRBJ2-7; TRBD2 matches 16 bases. The J segment lost 5 bases and the V segment lost 3 bases, leaving 5 bases of the junction unmatched. Germline values: CDR1 SGDLS, CDR2 YYNGEE. This CDR3 is built from 16 residues. DNA for the CDR3: TGTGCCAGCAGCGCGGGACTAGCGGGAGGGTACAACGAGCAGTACTTC. It encodes CASSAGLAGGYNEQYF.

The CDR3: CASSQDGERASSYNEQFF. The CDR3 DNA reads TGCGCCAGCAGCCAAGATGGCGAGAGAGCTAGCTCCTACAATGAGCAGTTCTTC. This chain uses TRBV4-1 with TRBJ2-1; D uncertain. Trimming stripped 0 bases from V and 0 bases from J, with 15 bases between. The CDR3 is 18 residues long. Germline CDR1 is MGHRA and CDR2 is YSYEKL.

This clone has only a few counts. The sample has other DNA sequences that encode this CDR3 too. V is TRBV9 and J is TRBJ2-1, with a weak D call TRBD2 (5 bases). This CDR3 is built from 16 residues. The germline V and J ends were trimmed by 0 bases and 0 bases, with 10 bases remaining between them. CDR1 and CDR2 (germline): SGDLS, YYNGEE. In DNA form, the CDR3 reads TGTGCCAGCAGCGTAGGCGCGGGTAGCTCCTACAATGAGCAGTTCTTC. Translating it yields CASSVGAGSSYNEQFF.

This clone was counted ten times or more. The V and J genes are TRBV14 and TRBJ2-3; either TRBD1 or TRBD2 may supply D (5 bases each). Germline V gene sequence: CDR1 SGHDN, CDR2 FVKESK. Trimming left V 0 bases short and J 2 bases short, with 9 bases between. This CDR3 contains 15 residues. The CDR3, as DNA: TGTGCCAGCAGCCAAGATCGAGGGACCACAGATACGCAGTATTTT. Encoded protein: CASSQDRGTTDTQYF. Together with reference TRBV14 and TRBJ2-3, the CDR3 gives the full variable domain: EAGVTQFPSHSVIEKGQTVTLRCDPISGHDNLYWYRRVMGKEIKFLLHFVKESKQDESGMPNNRFLAERTGGTYSTLKVQPAELEDSGVYFCASSQDRGTTDTQYFGPGTRLTVL.

This clone was detected a few times. The chain joins TRBV28 to TRBJ1-1; D remains unclear. CDR3 length: 12 amino acids. The ends were cut back, 8 bases at V and 5 bases at J, with 12 bases in the middle. The V gene's germline CDR1 is MDHEN and CDR2 SYDVKM. The CDR3 here is CASREVETEAFF. In DNA form, the CDR3 reads TGTGCCAGCCGAGAAGTTGAGACTGAAGCTTTCTTT.

The V gene is TRBV28, the J gene TRBJ1-5, with TRBD1 identical over 10 bases. Germline V gene data show CDR1 as MDHEN and CDR2 as SYDVKM. The CDR3 is made up of 15 amino acids. Trimming cost V 5 bases and J 4 bases; bases outside gene matches: 5. CDR3 DNA: TGTGCCAGCAGTCCCGCGGGACAGGGGAATCAGCCCCAGCATTTT. This translates into CASSPAGQGNQPQHF.

This clone was seen a few times. The same CDR3 also results from other DNA sequences found in this sample. The chain recombines TRBV30 with TRBJ1-2; no definite D call. The CDR3 length is 11 residues. CDR1 GTSNPN and CDR2 SVGIG come from the germline V gene (reference sequence). Deletions cut 0 bases from V and 5 bases from J, with 4 bases between. The CDR3 reads CAWSVSYGYTF. The DNA of the CDR3 is TGTGCCTGGAGTGTCTCATATGGCTACACCTTC.

The rearrangement uses TRBV15 and TRBJ2-5; the match to TRBD2 covers 7 bases. This CDR3 is 16 amino acids long. Per the germline V gene, CDR1 is LNHNV and CDR2 is YYDKDF (reference sequence). V lost 4 bases to trimming and J lost 2 bases; unmatched junction nucleotides: 10. CDR3 residues: CATSKGRGGTQETQYF. Written as DNA, the CDR3 is TGTGCCACCAGCAAAGGGAGGGGCGGCACACAAGAGACCCAGTACTTC.

This clone was seen a few times. This chain uses TRBV4-3 with TRBJ2-7; 7 nucleotides agree with TRBD2. The germline V gene encodes CDR1 LGHNA and CDR2 YSLEER. With 3 bases clipped from V and 5 bases from J, the junction kept 10 bases outside the gene matches. The length of the CDR3 is 15 residues. CDR3 bases: TGCGCCAGCAGCCACACTTCGGGACGGGGGGACGAGCAGTACTTC. Its translation is CASSHTSGRGDEQYF.

The chain couples TRBV4-1 to TRBJ2-2; perhaps TRBD2 as D (5 bases). The CDR3 length is 14 residues. Germline CDR1 MGHRA, CDR2 YSYEKL. The V end was cut by 1 base, the J end by 5 bases, with 8 bases between. CDR3 nucleotide sequence: TGCGCCAGCAGCCAAGGGGTAGCGACCGGGGAGCTGTTTTTT. It yields the protein CASSQGVATGELFF.

The chain combines TRBV6-5 with TRBJ2-3; D is perhaps TRBD1 or TRBD2 (5 bases each). Germline lookup yields CDR1 MNHEY and CDR2 SVGAGI. V lost 2 bases to trimming and J lost 2 bases, with 11 bases between them. This CDR3 contains 15 residues. CDR3 DNA sequence: TGTGCCAGCAGTTACAGAGGGGACCCCACAGATACGCAGTATTTT. As protein: CASSYRGDPTDTQYF.

This clone came up a few times. The chain carries TRBV9 and TRBJ1-3; no clear D. In germline, CDR1 is SGDLS, CDR2 YYNGEE. With 0 bases removed from V and 1 base from J, the gap between germline ends came to 8 bases. CDR3 length: 15 residues. CDR3 amino acids: CASSVGSESGNTIYF. The CDR3 region has the DNA TGTGCCAGCAGCGTAGGCTCGGAGTCTGGAAACACCATATATTTT. Using reference TRBV9 and TRBJ1-3 for the parts outside the CDR3, the full variable domain is DSGVTQTPKHLITATGQRVTLRCSPRSGDLSVYWYQQSLDQGLQFLIQYYNGEERAKGNILERFSAQQFPDLHSELNLSSLELGDSALYFCASSVGSESGNTIYFGEGSWLTVV.

The table lists this clone with a few counts. The chain links TRBV28 to TRBJ2-3, with D perhaps TRBD2 (6 bases). The ends were cut back, 1 base at V and 3 bases at J, with 11 bases in the middle. Germline assignment: CDR1 MDHEN and CDR2 SYDVKM. This CDR3 contains 15 residues. Here the CDR3 reads CASSLSGSTTDTQYF. The CDR3 DNA sequence: TGTGCCAGCAGTTTATCCGGGAGTACGACAGATACGCAGTATTTT.

The chain recombines TRBV7-2 with TRBJ2-5, with TRBD2 as a possible D gene (5 bases). This CDR3 comprises 14 residues. CDR1 SGHTA and CDR2 FQGNSA come from the germline V gene. Trimming removed 2 bases from V and 4 bases from J, with 11 bases in between. CDR3 bases: TGTGCCAGCAGCTTATTCAGAGGGCTAGAGACCCAGTACTTC. Protein sequence: CASSLFRGLETQYF.

This clone appeared a few times. The rearrangement links TRBV23-1 to TRBJ1-2; no firm D call. TRBV23-1 is given ORF status, its function remaining uncertain. V was pared by 4 bases and J by 4 bases, with 13 bases between. The CDR3 consists of 14 residues. Written as DNA, the CDR3 is TGCGCCAGCAGTCGGTTCGTCTCCACCTATGGCTACACCTTC. Translating it yields CASSRFVSTYGYTF.

This sequence joins TRBV9 and TRBJ2-3; 9 nucleotides match TRBD1. The CDR3 contains 17 residues. The germline V gene encodes CDR1 SGDLS and CDR2 YYNGEE. The J segment lost 0 bases and the V segment lost 4 bases, leaving 9 bases of the junction unmatched. The CDR3, as DNA: TGTGCCAGCAGCCCCGGGGGGACAGGGACTAGCACAGATACGCAGTATTTT. Residues: CASSPGGTGTSTDTQYF.

The V and J genes are TRBV25-1 and TRBJ1-1; 10 positions agree with TRBD1. Trimming removed 9 bases from V and 6 bases from J; junction bases left unmatched: 7. The CDR3 covers 13 residues. Germline assignment: CDR1 MGHDK and CDR2 SYGVNS. The CDR3 DNA reads as TGTGCCAGTGAGACCGGGACAGGGGCTGAAGCTTTCTTT. Translation: CASETGTGAEAFF.

V gene TRBV28 combines with J gene TRBJ2-7; 8 bases map to TRBD1. The CDR3 runs to 15 residues. Germline CDR1 MDHEN, CDR2 SYDVKM. Losses at the gene ends were 4 bases for V and 3 bases for J; bases not matched to a gene: 8. The CDR3 sequence: CASSYTGTGGYEQYF. DNA for the CDR3: TGTGCCAGCAGTTACACCGGGACAGGAGGCTACGAGCAGTACTTC. Based on the CDR3 plus reference TRBV28 and TRBJ2-7, the full variable domain is DVKVTQSSRYLVKRTGEKVFLECVQDMDHENMFWYRQDPGLGLRLIYFSYDVKMKEKGDIPEGYSVSREKKERFSLILESASTNQTSMYLCASSYTGTGGYEQYFGPGTRLTVT.